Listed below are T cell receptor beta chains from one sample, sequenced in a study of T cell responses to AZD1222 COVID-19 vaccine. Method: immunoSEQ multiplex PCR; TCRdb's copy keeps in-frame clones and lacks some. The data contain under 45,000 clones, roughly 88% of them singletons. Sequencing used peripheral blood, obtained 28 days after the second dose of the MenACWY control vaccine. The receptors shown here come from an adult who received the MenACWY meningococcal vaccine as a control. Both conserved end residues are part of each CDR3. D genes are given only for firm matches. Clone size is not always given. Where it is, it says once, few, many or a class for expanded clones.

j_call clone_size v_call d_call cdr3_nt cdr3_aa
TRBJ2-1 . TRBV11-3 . TGTGCCAGCAGCTTAGGGCTCTACAATGAGCAGTTCTTC CASSLGLYNEQFF
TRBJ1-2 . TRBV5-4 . TGTGCCAGCAGCTTACAAGGGCGAGAATATGGCTACACCTTC CASSLQGREYGYTF
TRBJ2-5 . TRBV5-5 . TGTGCCAGCAGCTCAGGACCGAGAGCCCAAGAGACCCAGTACTTC CASSSGPRAQETQYF
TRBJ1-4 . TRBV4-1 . TGCGCCAGCAGCCAACTGATACGACAGGATGAAAAACTGTTTTTT CASSQLIRQDEKLFF
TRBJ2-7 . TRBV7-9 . TGTGCCAGCAGCTTAGCCCACCCCGAGCAGTACTTC CASSLAHPEQYF
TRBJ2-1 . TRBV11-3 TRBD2 TGTGCCAGCAGTGCCGGGCCGGGGGGCAATGAGCAGTTCTTC CASSAGPGGNEQFF
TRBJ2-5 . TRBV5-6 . TGTGCCGCCTCGTCCATGGGGACACAAGAGACCCAGTACTTC CAASSMGTQETQYF
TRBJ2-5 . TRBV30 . TGTGCCTGGAGTGTGATCGTAAACGCGGCCCGAATGGGGACCCAGTACTTC CAWSVIVNAARMGTQYF
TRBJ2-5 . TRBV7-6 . TGTGCCAGCAGCTTAGCGGTGGGAGAGACCCAGTACTTC CASSLAVGETQYF
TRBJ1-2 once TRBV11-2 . TGTGCCAGCAGCCGAGTGGGGGGCGCGAGGGGCTACACCTTC CASSRVGGARGYTF